Many counts were recorded for the clone carrying this TCR beta chain. Its antigen is not known. Germline lookup yields CDR1 LGHDT and CDR2 YNNKEL (reference sequence). This CDR3 has 18 residues. Trimming took off 0 bases at V and 0 bases at J, with 14 bases between the two ends. This record comes from a study of T-cell reconstitution after alpha-beta-depleted transplantation in children. Overall study findings and caveats: Some patients owed their high day-60 TCRbeta diversity to surviving recipient T cells and thymic progenitors. T-cell numbers and diversity, one year after transplant, stemmed largely from T cells that were newly produced. Reports say that about two months after transplant, the alpha-beta T cells came out of several hundred graft clones that had expanded.

Unique molecular identifiers were used to barcode this TCRbeta library. MiXCR was run by TCRdb on the PCR reads, yielding one entry per CDR3 protein. Of roughly 200,000 distinct CDR3 sequences listed, around 7% were seen once; the top ten hold 5% to 6.5%. The sample was PBMCs, taken before TCRalphabeta/CD19-depleted stem cell transplant. This TCR was recovered from a boy aged 2 to 10 with acute lymphoblastic leukemia, due to receive a stem cell transplant. The chain uses TRBV3-1 and TRBJ2-2, with a weak D call TRBD1 (6 bases). CDR3 sequence (DNA): TGTGCCAGCAGCCAAGATGGGAAGGGACACTCGAACACCGGGGAGCTGTTTTTT. Amino acids: CASSQDGKGHSNTGELFF.